Below, 6 T cell receptor beta chains from the same sample are listed, as sequenced in a study of T cells in Graves' hyperthyroidism and ophthalmopathy (dated by TCRdb to between 2017 and 2020). Library preparation was by multiplex PCR. Instrument used: Illumina HiSeq 2000. TCR beta CDR3 regions were amplified from RNA transcripts. A first-round RT-PCR of the TCR CDR3 used the HTBI primer set with the Qiagen OneStep RT-PCR kit. Clones were called with MiXCR by TCRdb after fastp trimmed the public reads at Q25, and only in-frame beta chains were retained. A single entry per CDR3 protein holds the most common genes and DNA from its merged rows. The sample table shows 250,000 to 300,000 distinct CDR3 sequences, and over 15% are seen once. The biggest ten clones account for around 61% of the sample. Sequenced input: blood. These receptors were obtained from a woman aged 55-70 years with Graves' ophthalmopathy.

This clonotype was counted many times. This sequence joins TRBV3-1 and TRBJ1-5; 7 bases match TRBD1. The germline gives CDR1 LGHDT, CDR2 YNNKEL (reference sequence). The CDR3 totals 14 residues. V lost 5 bases, J lost 2 bases, and 3 bases stayed unmatched. The CDR3 reads CASSGQVGNQPQHF. CDR3 DNA sequence: TGTGCCAGCAGCGGACAGGTCGGCAATCAGCCCCAGCATTTT.

This clonotype came up many times. J is TRBJ2-1 and V is TRBV27; no reliable D call. CDR3 length equals 14 residues. CDR1 and CDR2 from the germline V gene are MNHEY and SMNVEV (reference sequence). V was cut by 3 bases and J by 2 bases, with 8 bases left in between. The CDR3 region is CASSFRGAYNEQFF. CDR3 DNA: TGTGCCAGCAGTTTTCGAGGAGCCTACAATGAGCAGTTCTTC.

The table lists this clonotype with many counts. This chain connects TRBV30 to TRBJ2-1, with D perhaps matching TRBD2 (6 bases). Per germline, CDR1 GTSNPN and CDR2 SVGIG (reference sequence). V gave up 0 bases and J gave up 0 bases, with 12 bases separating them. The CDR3 sequence is 16 residues long. CDR3 nucleotide sequence: TGTGCCTGGAGTGTCCCCCTAGCGCTCTCCTACAATGAGCAGTTCTTC. Translating it yields CAWSVPLALSYNEQFF.

In its sample, this clonotype was seen many times. The chain couples TRBV5-5 to TRBJ2-1, with a possible D match to TRBD2 (7 bases). The V gene's germline CDR1 is SGHKS and CDR2 YYEKEE (reference sequence). The CDR3 has 15 amino acids. V dropped 5 bases and J dropped 0 bases, with 12 bases sitting between them. CDR3: CASRLRGGSYNEQFF. Here the CDR3 DNA reads TGTGCCAGCAGGCTTAGGGGGGGCTCCTACAATGAGCAGTTCTTC.

This clonotype showed up many times. In DNA form, the CDR3 reads TGTGCCAGCAGTTCGACATCTACCACAGATACGCAGTATTTT. This codes for CASSSTSTTDTQYF. The rearrangement links TRBV2 to TRBJ2-3, with D unresolved. The V end lost 5 bases, the J end lost 2 bases, and 11 bases lay between the germline ends. The germline V gene has CDR1 SNHLY and CDR2 FYNNEI. The CDR3 has 14 amino acids. The full variable domain, its missing parts supplied by reference TRBV2 and TRBJ2-3, is EPEVTQTPSHQVTQMGQEVILRCVPISNHLYFYWYRQILGQKVEFLVSFYNNEISEKSEIFDDQFSVERPDGSNFTLKIRSTKLEDSAMYFCASSSTSTTDTQYFGPGTRLTVL.

Of note for this clonotype: A much larger clone lies one base from this, so it may be a read error. The J gene is TRBJ2-5, the V gene TRBV7-2; weak D call: TRBD2 (5 bases). CDR1 and CDR2 from the germline V gene are SGHTA and FQGNSA. This CDR3 is 13 amino acids long. The DNA of the CDR3 is TGTGCCGGCAGCTTAGCGTTCCAAGAGACCCAGTACTTC. This codes for CAGSLAFQETQYF. The full variable domain, its missing parts supplied by reference TRBV7-2 and TRBJ2-5, is GAGVSQSPSNKVTEKGKDVELRCDPISGHTALYWYRQSLGQGLEFLIYFQGNSAPDKSGLPSDRFSAERTGGSVSTLTIQRTQQEDSAVYLCAGSLAFQETQYFGPGTRLLVL.